This T cell receptor beta chain was sequenced in a study of CD8+CD57+ T cells in acquired aplastic anemia. Germline CDR1 reads SGHVS; CDR2 reads FQNEAQ. The CDR3 is 13 amino acids. With 5 bases clipped from V and 4 bases from J, the junction kept 3 bases outside the gene matches. Genomic DNA provided the template from which TCR beta VDJ and CDR3 profiles were obtained. TCRdb passed the reads through MiXCR, listing each CDR3 protein once. Found here are 170,000 or so distinct CDR3 sequences, 63% of them singletons; the top ten hold 42%. Patients who underwent sequencing had shown CD8+CD57+ cell expansion by flow cytometry.

The origin of this receptor is a human donor with aplastic anemia. The sequenced material came from sorted CD4+, CD8+, or CD8+CD57+ T cells (not recorded which) from PBMCs. The chain carries TRBV7-8 and TRBJ2-7; TRBD1 agrees at 9 bases. The CDR3 region is CASSRTGEYEQYF. The CDR3 coding sequence is TGTGCCAGCAGCAGGACAGGGGAGTACGAGCAGTACTTC.